These 19 T cell receptor beta chains were all obtained from the same sample, sequenced in a study of long-term antiretroviral therapy in people with HIV. immunoSEQ v3.0 was run at survey level. Profiling relied on immunoSEQ multiplex PCR, and the TCRdb table lists in-frame clones only, not all of them. The sample has 45,000 to 50,000 clones; 84% are singletons. The sequences come from unsorted PBMCs, collected 0.8 years after starting antiretroviral therapy. All receptors derive from a woman aged 18-29 years with HIV.

J is TRBJ2-7 and V is TRBV9; D is unclear. The CDR3 is made up of 15 amino acids. The V end lost 0 bases, the J end lost 7 bases, and 17 bases lay between the germline ends. Germline values: CDR1 SGDLS, CDR2 YYNGEE. This CDR3 reads CASSVDQAQDGEQYF. CDR3 DNA: TGTGCCAGCAGCGTAGATCAAGCTCAAGACGGAGAGCAGTACTTC.

V and J are TRBV6-5 and TRBJ2-7; 8 bases match TRBD1. Germline V gene sequence: CDR1 MNHEY, CDR2 SVGAGI. The junction had 2 bases not matched to a gene; V was cut back by 1 base and J by 6 bases. The CDR3 totals 13 residues. The CDR3 here is CASSYLQGGEQYF. The CDR3 DNA is TGTGCCAGCAGTTACTTACAGGGGGGCGAGCAGTACTTC.

The rearrangement links TRBV4-3 to TRBJ1-5, with a tentative D call TRBD1 (5 bases). V lost 0 bases and J lost 5, with 8 bases in between. The germline CDR1 and CDR2 sequences are LGHNA and YSLEER. The CDR3 contains 14 residues. CDR3 region: CASSQDSGDQPQHF. As DNA, the CDR3 is TGCGCCAGCAGCCAAGATTCGGGGGATCAGCCCCAGCATTTT.

The rearrangement links TRBV6-1 to TRBJ1-5; possible D gene TRBD1, 5 bases. V was pared by 10 bases and J by 5 bases, with 21 bases between. Germline loops: CDR1 MNHNS, CDR2 SASEGT. The CDR3 covers 15 residues. CDR3 region: CATGPFLGGYQPQHF. The CDR3 nucleotides are TGTGCCACAGGCCCTTTTCTGGGGGGTTATCAGCCCCAGCATTTT.

This chain links TRBV9 with TRBJ2-3; D is undetermined. V was pared by 4 bases and J by 6 bases, with 9 bases between. This CDR3 has 12 amino acids. Germline CDR1 SGDLS, CDR2 YYNGEE. This CDR3 reads CASSPNDDTQYF. The CDR3 DNA follows: TGTGCCAGCAGCCCGAACGATGATACGCAGTATTTT. The variable domain in full, with the rest retrieved from reference TRBV9 and TRBJ2-3, is DSGVTQTPKHLITATGQRVTLRCSPRSGDLSVYWYQQSLDQGLQFLIQYYNGEERAKGNILERFSAQQFPDLHSELNLSSLELGDSALYFCASSPNDDTQYFGPGTRLTVL.

The chain links TRBV11-3 to TRBJ2-1; 8 bases line up with TRBD2. With 0 bases clipped from V and 8 bases from J, the junction kept 6 bases outside the gene matches. CDR1 is SGHNT and CDR2 is YENEEA in the germline V gene. This CDR3 has 15 amino acids. This chain's CDR3 is CASSLDSGSSHEQFF. DNA for the CDR3: TGTGCCAGCAGCTTAGACAGCGGGAGTTCGCATGAGCAGTTCTTC.

The chain is built from TRBV27 and TRBJ2-7; D gene ambiguous. V shed 3 bases and J shed 3 bases, with 9 bases lying between them. The germline V gene has CDR1 MNHEY and CDR2 SMNVEV (reference sequence). The CDR3 is 13 residues long. The CDR3 is CASSFGTVYEQYF. The CDR3 DNA reads TGTGCCAGCAGTTTTGGCACGGTCTACGAGCAGTACTTC.

V is TRBV7-2 and J is TRBJ2-1; 7 positions match TRBD2. The CDR3 has 15 residues. Trimming took 3 bases from V and 7 from J; bases not matched to a gene: 9. The germline CDR1 and CDR2 sequences are SGHTA and FQGNSA. CDR3 nucleotides: TGTGCCAGCAGCTTCCAGGCGGGAGTGAGGAATGAGCAGTTCTTC. Translated, it gives CASSFQAGVRNEQFF.

The chain employs TRBV11-2 and TRBJ2-7; 11 positions agree with TRBD2. Germline CDR1 and CDR2: SGHAT and FQNNGV. The J segment lost 0 bases and the V segment lost 3 bases, leaving 10 bases of the junction unmatched. This CDR3 spans 18 amino acids. In DNA, the CDR3 is TGTGCCAGCAGCTTCGCCCACCCGACTAGCGGGAACTCCTACGAGCAGTACTTC. Amino acids: CASSFAHPTSGNSYEQYF.

The rearrangement uses TRBV27 and TRBJ2-1; unclear D gene. Germline CDR1 reads MNHEY; CDR2 reads SMNVEV (reference sequence). Trimming stripped 7 bases from V and 5 bases from J, with 18 bases between. The length of the CDR3 is 15 residues. The CDR3 DNA is TGTGCCAGCAATTCCCTCGGAGCCAAGGACAATGAGCAGTTCTTC. This encodes CASNSLGAKDNEQFF.

This clone has just one count. V is TRBV21-1 and J is TRBJ2-7; the D segment call TRBD2 is taken from the table without a DNA check. TRBV21-1 is described as a pseudogene. The CDR3 loop spans 19 amino acids. In DNA form, the CDR3 reads TGTGCCAGCAGAAAGCCGGGACTAGCGGACTCCCTACTAGTCTACGAGCAGTACTTC. Translation gives CASRKPGLADSLLVYEQYF.

The chain employs TRBV21-1 and TRBJ2-4; TRBD2 is the table's D call, not checked against the DNA. TRBV21-1 is a documented pseudogene. This CDR3 is 16 amino acids long. This CDR3 is CASSFRRSQAKNIQYF. CDR3 sequence (DNA): TGTGCCAGCAGCTTCAGGAGGTCCCAAGCCAAAAACATTCAGTACTTC.

About this clone: Other DNA sequences in the same sample also yield this CDR3. The chain carries TRBV27 and TRBJ2-3, with D perhaps TRBD1 (5 bases). V lost 3 bases, J lost 5 bases, and 6 bases lay in between. The CDR3 runs to 12 residues. The germline V gene has CDR1 MNHEY and CDR2 SMNVEV (reference sequence). In DNA, the CDR3 is TGTGCCAGCAGTTTGGGGCGAGATACGCAGTATTTT. Translating it yields CASSLGRDTQYF.

The chain joins TRBV29-1 to TRBJ1-2, with TRBD1 matching 10 bases. With 3 bases clipped from V and 7 bases from J, the junction kept 11 bases outside the gene matches. Germline V lookup: CDR1 SQVTM, CDR2 ANQGSEA. The CDR3 loop spans 15 amino acids. This CDR3 is CSVDKKTGGRSGYTF. The CDR3 bases are TGCAGCGTTGATAAGAAGACAGGGGGCAGGTCTGGCTACACCTTC.

The rearrangement joins TRBV7-2 to TRBJ1-5, with D unresolved. The V and J ends lost 5 bases and 11 bases respectively, with 16 bases between them. The CDR3 is 13 residues long. Germline CDR1 SGHTA, CDR2 FQGNSA. The CDR3 DNA is TGTGCCAGCAGCCAATCCCCTGGGATAGCCCAGCATTTT. It encodes CASSQSPGIAQHF.

This chain connects TRBV11-2 to TRBJ2-1; weak D call: TRBD2 (6 bases). The germline CDR1 and CDR2 sequences are SGHAT and FQNNGV. Trimming pared 0 bases from V and 3 bases from J, leaving 15 bases between. This CDR3 spans 17 amino acids. CDR3 loop: CASSLDKAGRGYNEQFF. In DNA form, the CDR3 reads TGTGCCAGCAGCTTAGATAAGGCGGGACGGGGCTACAATGAGCAGTTCTTC.

The rearrangement joins TRBV5-5 to TRBJ1-1; D is ambiguous. The CDR3 spans 16 residues. Between the trimmed V and J ends, which lost 0 bases and 1 base, there was a span of 13 bases. The germline V gene has CDR1 SGHKS and CDR2 YYEKEE (reference sequence). CDR3 in DNA: TGTGCCAGCAGCTTGGGGGCGGGGAGGCCGAACACTGAAGCTTTCTTT. Translating it yields CASSLGAGRPNTEAFF.

This chain connects TRBV7-2 to TRBJ2-5; 7 nucleotides align to TRBD1. Germline trimming cut 5 bases from V and 4 bases from J; bases unmatched to any gene: 7. Per the germline V gene, CDR1 is SGHTA and CDR2 is FQGNSA. This CDR3 has 14 residues. In nucleotides, the CDR3 is TGTGCCAGCAGCCTCGAGGGGGCCCGAGAGACCCAGTACTTC. Protein: CASSLEGARETQYF.

This clone was counted between two and nine times. Mismatch with germline at one junction end may stem from a read error. J is TRBJ2-1 and V is TRBV7-7; D gene uncertain. Germline CDR1 is SSHAT and CDR2 is FNYEAQ (reference sequence). This CDR3 is 14 amino acids long. The CDR3 loop is CASSLEAVSREQFF. DNA of the CDR3: TGTGCTAGCAGCTTAGAGGCAGTTAGCCGGGAGCAGTTCTTC.